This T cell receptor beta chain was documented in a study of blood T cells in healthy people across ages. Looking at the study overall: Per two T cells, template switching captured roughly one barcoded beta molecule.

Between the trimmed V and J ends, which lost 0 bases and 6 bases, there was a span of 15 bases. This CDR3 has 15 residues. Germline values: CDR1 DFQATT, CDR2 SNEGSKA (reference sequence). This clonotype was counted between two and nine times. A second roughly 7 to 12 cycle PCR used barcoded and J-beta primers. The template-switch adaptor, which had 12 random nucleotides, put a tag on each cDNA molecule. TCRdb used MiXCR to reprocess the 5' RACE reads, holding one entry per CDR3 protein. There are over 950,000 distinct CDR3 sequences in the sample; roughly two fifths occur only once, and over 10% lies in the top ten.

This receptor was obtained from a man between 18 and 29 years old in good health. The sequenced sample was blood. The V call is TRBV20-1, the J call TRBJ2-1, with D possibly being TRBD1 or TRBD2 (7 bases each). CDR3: CSARDLARGGNEQFF. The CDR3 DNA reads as TGCAGTGCTAGAGATCTTGCCAGGGGGGGCAATGAGCAGTTCTTC.